These 17 T cell receptor beta chains were sequenced from one sample in a study of blood T cells in healthy people across ages. It was with a sample-barcoded 5' primer and a J-beta primer mix that a second PCR of about 7 to 12 cycles was run. One entry per CDR3 protein results from TCRdb running MiXCR on the 5' RACE reads. This sample has about a million distinct CDR3 sequences, with 48% found just once. The sequencing input was blood. These TCRs come from a man aged 25 to 40 in good health.

The rearrangement joins TRBV4-1 to TRBJ2-4, with D tentatively TRBD2 (7 bases). Deletions cut 4 bases from V and 8 bases from J, with 15 bases between. CDR3 size: 14 residues. Per the germline V gene, CDR1 is MGHRA and CDR2 is YSYEKL. The CDR3 reads CASSPPGEGDIQYF. The CDR3 nucleotides are TGCGCCAGCAGCCCGCCCGGGGAGGGGGACATTCAGTACTTC.

This clonotype was found many times. The rearrangement uses TRBV12-3 or TRBV12-4 and TRBJ2-1; D is uncertain. The CDR3 extends over 14 amino acids. The V end lost 6 bases, the J end lost 0 bases, and 9 bases lay between the germline ends. This chain's CDR3 is CASRDASSYNEQFF. DNA of the CDR3: TGTGCCAGCAGGGACGCAAGCTCCTACAATGAGCAGTTCTTC.

This clonotype came up a few times. The chain joins TRBV20-1 to TRBJ2-5; D is perhaps TRBD2 (5 bases). The germline gives CDR1 DFQATT, CDR2 SNEGSKA (reference sequence). The CDR3 covers 15 residues. V was pared by 0 bases and J by 3 bases, with 14 bases between. CDR3 region: CSARDRRLAEETQYF. CDR3 bases: TGCAGTGCTAGAGATCGGCGGCTAGCCGAAGAGACCCAGTACTTC.

V gene TRBV4-3 combines with J gene TRBJ2-7, with a weak D call TRBD1 (6 bases). The germline gives CDR1 LGHNA, CDR2 YSLEER. This CDR3 comprises 15 residues. V gave up 1 base and J gave up 0 bases, with 10 bases separating them. CDR3 DNA: TGCGCCAGCAGCCAAGTGAGGGACACCTCCTACGAGCAGTACTTC. This translates into CASSQVRDTSYEQYF.

This clonotype was detected a few times. The chain uses TRBV7-9 and TRBJ2-1; the match to TRBD1 covers 7 bases. The ends lost 7 bases at V and 10 bases at J; junction bases unmatched: 7. Germline CDR1 is SEHNR and CDR2 is FQNEAQ (reference sequence). This CDR3 contains 12 residues. CDR3 region: CASNQEGGEQFF. CDR3 nucleotide sequence: TGTGCCAGCAACCAGGAAGGGGGCGAGCAGTTCTTC. The full variable domain, its missing parts supplied by reference TRBV7-9 and TRBJ2-1, is DTGVSQNPRHKITKRGQNVTFRCDPISEHNRLYWYRQTLGQGPEFLTYFQNEAQLEKSRLLSDRFSAERPKGSFSTLEIQRTEQGDSAMYLCASNQEGGEQFFGPGTRLTVL.

The V gene is TRBV29-1, the J gene TRBJ1-1; no definite D call. Trimming took off 4 bases at V and 0 bases at J, with 9 bases between the two ends. The CDR3 has 13 residues. Germline CDR1 SQVTM, CDR2 ANQGSEA. The CDR3 DNA follows: TGCAGCGTTGTTAGGCGGCTGAACACTGAAGCTTTCTTT. It codes for CSVVRRLNTEAFF.

This clonotype has just a few counts. A read error may be the cause here, since a much bigger clone is one base away. V usage is TRBV7-2 and J usage is TRBJ2-3, with D tentatively TRBD1 or TRBD2 (5 bases each). The V and J ends lost 0 bases and 6 bases respectively, with 13 bases between them. The CDR3 is made up of 15 amino acids. The V gene's germline CDR1 is SGHTA and CDR2 FQGNSA. The CDR3 DNA follows: TGTGCCAGCAGCTTAGCCGGGACCGCTTGGGATACGCAGTATTTT. It specifies CASSLAGTAWDTQYF. The whole variable domain, filled in from reference TRBV7-2 and TRBJ2-3, reads GAGVSQSPSNKVTEKGKDVELRCDPISGHTALYWYRQSLGQGLEFLIYFQGNSAPDKSGLPSDRFSAERTGGSVSTLTIQRTQQEDSAVYLCASSLAGTAWDTQYFGPGTRLTVL.

The CDR3 nucleotides read TGTGCCAGCATCCGGGGACGGCAATACTCCTATGGCTACACCTTC. Translation: CASIRGRQYSYGYTF. The chain is built from TRBV28 and TRBJ1-2; the D gene is possibly TRBD1 (5 bases). The CDR3 extends over 15 amino acids. V lost 7 bases to trimming and J lost 4 bases, with 19 bases between them. Germline V gene sequence: CDR1 MDHEN, CDR2 SYDVKM.

This clonotype appeared a few times. The chain links TRBV6-2 or TRBV6-3 to TRBJ2-6; perhaps TRBD1 as D (5 bases). This CDR3 is built from 15 residues. Germline-derived CDR1 and CDR2 are MNHEY and SVGEGT. Trimming left V 7 bases short and J 0 bases short, with 10 bases between. In nucleotides, the CDR3 is TGTGCCAGCACTCCAGGGTTCTCTGGGGCCAACGTCCTGACTTTC. Encoded protein: CASTPGFSGANVLTF.

The CDR3 region is CASSRDSSYNEQFF. CDR3 nucleotide sequence: TGTGCCAGCTCCCGGGACAGTTCCTACAATGAGCAGTTCTTC. This sequence joins TRBV3-1 and TRBJ2-1; 7 bases line up with TRBD1. Germline lookup yields CDR1 LGHDT and CDR2 YNNKEL (reference sequence). V lost 8 bases, J lost 1 base, and 5 bases stayed unmatched. This CDR3 has 14 residues.

As to this clonotype: One end of the junction does not line up with germline, which may come from a read error. The chain links TRBV5-6 to TRBJ2-7; D is undetermined. The CDR3 is 13 residues long. Looked up from germline, CDR1 is SGHDT and CDR2 is YYEEEE. DNA of the CDR3: TGTGCCAGTAGCTGGTATATAACCTACGAGCAGTACTTC. This encodes CASSWYITYEQYF. The variable domain in full, with the rest retrieved from reference TRBV5-6 and TRBJ2-7, is DAGVTQSPTHLIKTRGQQVTLRCSPKSGHDTVSWYQQALGQGPQFIFQYYEEEERQRGNFPDRFSGHQFPNYSSELNVNALLLGDSALYLCASSWYITYEQYFGPGTRLTVT.

A few counts support this clonotype. J is TRBJ2-7 and V is TRBV20-1; 12 nucleotides align to TRBD2. The CDR3 is made up of 15 amino acids. J gave up 0 bases and V 5 bases, and 5 bases lay outside the gene matches. In germline, CDR1 is DFQATT, CDR2 SNEGSKA (reference sequence). The DNA for the CDR3 is TGCAGTGCTCCCACTAGCGGGGGGCTCTCCTACGAGCAGTACTTC. This encodes CSAPTSGGLSYEQYF.

This clonotype was found many times. The chain combines TRBV4-1 with TRBJ2-3; possible D gene TRBD1, 5 bases. The germline V gene encodes CDR1 MGHRA and CDR2 YSYEKL. CDR3 length equals 14 residues. Trimming cost V 3 bases and J 2 bases, with 9 bases left between them. This CDR3 reads CASSQDTNTDTQYF. DNA for the CDR3: TGCGCCAGCAGCCAGGACACTAACACAGATACGCAGTATTTT.

The CDR3 coding sequence is TGCAGCGTTGAGCCTCGACAGGAAGACATTCAGTACTTC. This codes for CSVEPRQEDIQYF. The V gene is TRBV29-1, the J gene TRBJ2-4; D might be TRBD1 (6 bases). Trimming took off 3 bases at V and 8 bases at J, with 14 bases between the two ends. The germline CDR1 and CDR2 sequences are SQVTM and ANQGSEA. The CDR3 runs 13 residues.

This clonotype has a handful of counts. The chain links TRBV15 to TRBJ2-5; no clear D gene. Trimming left V 0 bases short and J 0 bases short, with 8 bases between. This CDR3 spans 15 amino acids. Germline CDR1 and CDR2: LNHNV and YYDKDF (reference sequence). The CDR3 spells CATSRDNGYQETQYF. CDR3 nucleotide sequence: TGTGCCACCAGCAGAGATAATGGGTACCAAGAGACCCAGTACTTC.

The rearrangement uses TRBV21-1 and TRBJ1-2; TRBD1 is the table's D call, not checked against the DNA. TRBV21-1 is a known pseudogene. The CDR3 is made up of 19 amino acids. Written as DNA, the CDR3 is TGTGCCAGCCCCGGCGAGCCGGGACCGCGATTAGTAGCTAACTATGGCTACACCTTC. Translation: CASPGEPGPRLVANYGYTF.

The CDR3 protein is CSVRGSAEKLFF. The CDR3 DNA reads TGCAGTGTTAGGGGAAGCGCTGAAAAACTGTTTTTT. This chain joins TRBV20-1 and TRBJ1-4; D perhaps matches TRBD1 (5 bases). From germline, CDR1 is DFQATT and CDR2 SNEGSKA (reference sequence). This CDR3 is 12 amino acids long. Trimming shortened V by 7 bases and J by 7 bases, and 13 bases separated the two germline ends.